This TCR beta chain was identified during a study of T cells after yellow fever vaccination. This clonotype was observed at least ten times. Its antigen is undetermined. One entry per CDR3 protein results from TCRdb running MiXCR on the 5' RACE reads. The repertoire holds around 50,000 distinct CDR3 sequences, with roughly 7.3% as singletons. Study observations and caveats: Most primary-vaccination clones recurred post-booster (more than 95% CD4, over 70% CD8).

CDR3 size: 17 residues. V shed 5 bases, J shed 4 bases, and the junction held 15 bases outside the gene matches. Germline assignment: CDR1 MNHNS and CDR2 SASEGT. This TCR came from a man aged 18-30 years who received the YFV17D yellow fever vaccine. This sample comprised CD8+ T cells sorted from PBMCs, obtained roughly 14 days after the first yellow fever vaccination. The V call is TRBV6-1, the J call TRBJ1-1, with 8 bases fitting TRBD1. CDR3 sequence (DNA): TGTGCCAGCAGTCAAATCTATAAAGCCGGGACAGGCACTGAAGCTTTCTTT. The encoded protein is CASSQIYKAGTGTEAFF.